This TCR beta chain was sequenced during a study of cytomegalovirus exposure and HLA in healthy donors. Whole-study results and caveats: It was taken for granted in presence/absence analyses that sequencing depth across donors was roughly uniform.

This CDR3 comprises 14 residues. The ends were cut back, 2 bases at V and 2 bases at J, with 9 bases in the middle. The germline gives CDR1 SGHTA, CDR2 FQGTGA. PCR involved 60 Vbeta and 13 Jbeta primers. Data came from immunoSEQ multiplex PCR; TCRdb stores just in-frame clones and leaves some out. The repertoire consists of about 170,000 clones, with about 79% occurring once and the leading ten covering 5% to 7%. A note on this clone: The target antigen is unknown.

Sequenced sample: PBMCs. The chain carries TRBV7-3 and TRBJ1-2; D unresolved. The TCR sequence derives from a man aged 40-55 years in good health and CMV-seropositive. CDR3 bases: TGTGCCAGCAGCTTAGGGCGCCCCAACTATGGCTACACCTTC. It yields the protein CASSLGRPNYGYTF.